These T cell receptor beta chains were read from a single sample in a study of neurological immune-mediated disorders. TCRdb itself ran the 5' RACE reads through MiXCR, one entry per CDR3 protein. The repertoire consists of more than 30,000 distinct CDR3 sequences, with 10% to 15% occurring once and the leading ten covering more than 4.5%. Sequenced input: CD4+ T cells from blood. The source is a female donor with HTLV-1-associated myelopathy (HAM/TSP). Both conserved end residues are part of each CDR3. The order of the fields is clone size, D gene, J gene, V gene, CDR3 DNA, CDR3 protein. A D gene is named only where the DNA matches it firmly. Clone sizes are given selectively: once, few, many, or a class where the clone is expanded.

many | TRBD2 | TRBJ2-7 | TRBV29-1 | TGCAGCGTTGAAGAAAGGACTAGAGGCTACGAGCAGTACTTC | CSVEERTRGYEQYF
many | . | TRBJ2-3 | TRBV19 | TGTGCCAGTAGTATCCCGGGAAGGACAGATACGCAGTATTTT | CASSIPGRTDTQYF
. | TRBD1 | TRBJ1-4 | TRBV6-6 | TGTGCCAGCAGCCCGGGGGGGACAGTAGGTGAAAAACTGTTTTTT | CASSPGGTVGEKLFF
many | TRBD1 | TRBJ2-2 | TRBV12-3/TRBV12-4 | TGTGCCAGCGTTCTACAGGGGGGCACCGGGGAGCTGTTTTTT | CASVLQGGTGELFF
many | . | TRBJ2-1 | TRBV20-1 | TGCAGTGCTAGAGAGGGTAGCGGAAACAATGAGCAGTTCTTC | CSAREGSGNNEQFF
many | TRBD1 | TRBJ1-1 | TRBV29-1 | TGCAGCGTTAGACAGGGGGCTGGGAGCACTGAAGCTTTCTTT | CSVRQGAGSTEAFF
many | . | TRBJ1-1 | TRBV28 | TGTGCCAGCAGCGCTACAGGGTACACTGAAGCTTTCTTT | CASSATGYTEAFF
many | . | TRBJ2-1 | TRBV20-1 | TGCAGTGCTAGAGTCGTGAGCAGTTACAATGAGCAGTTCTTC | CSARVVSSYNEQFF
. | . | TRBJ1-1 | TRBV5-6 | TGTGCCAGCCCCCCTTCGGGGGGAGCTTTTTTT | CASPPSGGAFF
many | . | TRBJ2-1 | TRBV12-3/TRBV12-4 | TGTGCCACGCAGGGGGGAGCCTACAATGAGCAGTTCTTC | CATQGGAYNEQFF
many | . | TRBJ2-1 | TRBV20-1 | TGCAGTGCTAGTCTGGCTACGGGCCACAATGAGCAGTTCTTC | CSASLATGHNEQFF
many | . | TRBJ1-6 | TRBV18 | TGTGCCAGCTCACCATCAGGGAGTAATAATTCACCCCTCCACTTT | CASSPSGSNNSPLHF
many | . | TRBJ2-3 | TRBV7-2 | TGTGCCAGCAGCGTGGGGGATACGCAGTATTTT | CASSVGDTQYF
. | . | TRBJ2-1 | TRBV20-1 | TGCAGTGCGTCGGGGAGCTCCTACAATGAGCAGTTCTTC | CSASGSSYNEQFF
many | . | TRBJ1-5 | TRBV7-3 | TGTGCCAGCAGCTTATCCACCCGGGGGGGGCGGGATCATCAGCCCCAGCATTTT | CASSLSTRGGRDHQPQHF
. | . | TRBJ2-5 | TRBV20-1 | TGCAGTGCTATGTCAAAGCTAGAAAAAGAGACCCAGTACTTC | CSAMSKLEKETQYF
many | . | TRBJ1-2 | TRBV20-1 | TGCAGTGCTAGAGGCTCACGTGGGTACTATGGCTACACCTTC | CSARGSRGYYGYTF
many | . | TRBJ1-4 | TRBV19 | TGTGCCAGTAGTATGAGTGGCAGGGTCGAAAAACTGTTTTTT | CASSMSGRVEKLFF
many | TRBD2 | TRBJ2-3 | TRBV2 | TGTGCCAGCAGTGGTAGGACTAGCGGGTTCACAGATACGCAGTATTTT | CASSGRTSGFTDTQYF
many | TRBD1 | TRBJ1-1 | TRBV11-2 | TGTGCCAGCAGCTTAGTGGGACAGGGTCATCCCGAAGCTTTCTTT | CASSLVGQGHPEAFF
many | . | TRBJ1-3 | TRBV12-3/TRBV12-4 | TGTGCCAGCACCCCACGAAGACAGATTGGAAACACCATATATTTT | CASTPRRQIGNTIYF
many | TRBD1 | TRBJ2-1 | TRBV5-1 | TGCGCCAGCAGCGGGGGACAGGGAGCCTACAATGAGCAGTTCTTC | CASSGGQGAYNEQFF
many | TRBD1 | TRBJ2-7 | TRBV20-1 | TGCAGTGCTATTTACAGGGGGAGCTCCTACGAGCAGTACTTC | CSAIYRGSSYEQYF
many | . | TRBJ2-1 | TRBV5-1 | TGCGCCAGCAGCCAGCTAGGACGGGGCTCCTACAATGAGCAGTTCTTC | CASSQLGRGSYNEQFF
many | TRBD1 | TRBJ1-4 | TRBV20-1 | TGCAGTGCACAATCCCCGACAGGGGGCGCGGTATCTAATGAAAAACTGTTTTTT | CSAQSPTGGAVSNEKLFF
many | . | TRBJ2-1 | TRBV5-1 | TGCGCCAGCAGCCGTCGGGGCAATGAGCAGTTCTTC | CASSRRGNEQFF
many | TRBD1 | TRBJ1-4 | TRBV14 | TGTGCCAGCAGCCCCCGGGACAGGGAGAATGAAAAACTGTTTTTT | CASSPRDRENEKLFF
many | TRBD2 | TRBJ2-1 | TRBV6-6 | TGTGCCAGCAGTCACGGGACTAGCGGGAGTGTGAATGAGCAGTTCTTC | CASSHGTSGSVNEQFF
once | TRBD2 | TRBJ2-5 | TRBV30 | TGTGCCTGGGGACTAGCGGACGAGACCCAGTACTTC | CAWGLADETQYF
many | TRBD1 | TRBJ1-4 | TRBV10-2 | TGCGCCAGCAGCGGGACAGGGGGCCGTGAAAAACTGTTTTTT | CASSGTGGREKLFF
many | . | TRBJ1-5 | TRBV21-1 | TGTGCCAGCACCCACCCCGGGCGGTACAATAGCAATCAGCCCCAGCATTTT | CASTHPGRYNSNQPQHF
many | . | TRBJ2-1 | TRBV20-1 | TGCAGTGCTGGCCCGGGAAAAAAAACAGACAATGAGCAGTTCTTC | CSAGPGKKTDNEQFF
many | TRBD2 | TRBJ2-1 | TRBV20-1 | TGCAGTGCTAATCAACGCCGGACTAGCGACAATGAGCAGTTCTTC | CSANQRRTSDNEQFF
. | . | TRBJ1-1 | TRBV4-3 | TGCGCCAGCAGCCAAGTCCCGGGAATCATGAACACTGAAGCTTTCTTT | CASSQVPGIMNTEAFF
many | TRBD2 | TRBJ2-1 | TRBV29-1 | TGCAGCGTTGATCCAAGCGGGAGGCCCTACAATGAGCAGTTCTTC | CSVDPSGRPYNEQFF
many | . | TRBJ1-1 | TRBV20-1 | TGCAGTGCTCGGGAGGGACTGAACACTGAAGCTTTCTTT | CSAREGLNTEAFF
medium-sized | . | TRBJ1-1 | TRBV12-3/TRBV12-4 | TGTGCCAGCAGATTGAACACTGAAGCTTTCTTT | CASRLNTEAFF
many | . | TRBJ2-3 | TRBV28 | TGTGCCAGCAGTTCCGTCACAGATACGCAGTATTTT | CASSSVTDTQYF
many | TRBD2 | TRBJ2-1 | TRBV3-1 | TGTGCCAGCAGCCAGCTAGCGGGAGGGAGCTCCTACAATGAGCAGTTCTTC | CASSQLAGGSSYNEQFF
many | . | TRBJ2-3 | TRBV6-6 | TGTGCCAGCAGTTACATGTCGGTCATAAGCACAGATACGCAGTATTTT | CASSYMSVISTDTQYF
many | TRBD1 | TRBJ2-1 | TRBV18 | TGTGCCAGCTCACCACGGACAGGGAATGAGCAGTTCTTC | CASSPRTGNEQFF
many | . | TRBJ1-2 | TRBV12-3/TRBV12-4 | TGTGCATTAAGAAGGTTAGCAGGGAAAAAATCTGGCTACACCTTC | CALRRLAGKKSGYTF
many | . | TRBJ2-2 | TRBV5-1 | TGCGCCAGCAGCTTGGTTGGGCCGGGCGACGGGGAGCTGTTTTTT | CASSLVGPGDGELFF
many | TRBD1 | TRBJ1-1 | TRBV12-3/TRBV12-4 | TGTGCCAGCAGTGGGGACAGCCCCGTCCTTAACACTGAAGCTTTCTTT | CASSGDSPVLNTEAFF
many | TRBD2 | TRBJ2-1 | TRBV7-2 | TGTGCCAGCAGCTTAGGACTAGCGGGAACTGTATATTCCTACAATGAGCAGTTCTTC | CASSLGLAGTVYSYNEQFF
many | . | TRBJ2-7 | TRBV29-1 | TGCAGCCCAATACGAGGGCTCTACGAGCAGTACTTC | CSPIRGLYEQYF
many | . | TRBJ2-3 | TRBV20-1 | TGCAGTGCTCCCGAGGCCTCCGGGGCCCGCACAGATACGCAGTATTTT | CSAPEASGARTDTQYF